Following are 21 T cell receptor beta chains from one sample sequenced in a study of OX40 agonist ivuxolimab in advanced cancers. Assay used: immunoSEQ multiplex PCR; TCRdb lists only in-frame clones, some missing. Among around 100,000 clones, about 91% were seen once, and the ten largest hold approximately 0.58%. The sequencing used CD4+ or CD8+ T cells sorted from blood, collected in a trial of the OX40 agonist ivuxolimab. The receptors were sampled from an adult with an advanced solid tumor such as melanoma, head and neck, liver or kidney cancer.

The genes are TRBV5-5 and TRBJ2-7; D possibly uses TRBD1 or TRBD2 (5 bases each). Germline-derived CDR1 and CDR2 are SGHKS and YYEKEE (reference sequence). The CDR3 has 13 amino acids. Trimming took off 6 bases at V and 5 bases at J, with 15 bases between the two ends. The DNA of the CDR3 is TGTGCCAGCATCCGGCTACCGGGACACGAGCAGTACTTC. As protein: CASIRLPGHEQYF.

The rearrangement joins TRBV2 to TRBJ2-3, with TRBD2 as a possible D gene (7 bases). Trimming cost V 0 bases and J 3 bases, with 10 bases left between them. The germline V gene encodes CDR1 SNHLY and CDR2 FYNNEI. The CDR3 spans 15 residues. The CDR3 is CASSEAGGGTDTQYF. The CDR3 DNA is TGTGCCAGCAGTGAAGCGGGAGGGGGGACAGATACGCAGTATTTT.

CDR3 in DNA: TGTGCCAGCAGCTTAGCGCGGGTAGCGCCTCCGAGAGAGACCCAGTACTTC. Amino acid sequence: CASSLARVAPPRETQYF. The gene calls are TRBV7-2 and TRBJ2-5; tentatively, D is TRBD2 (5 bases). Trimming left V 0 bases short and J 4 bases short, with 18 bases between. CDR3 length equals 17 residues. Germline V gene lookup returns CDR1 SGHTA and CDR2 FQGNSA.

The chain joins TRBV5-8 to TRBJ2-3; D unresolved. The CDR3 is made up of 11 amino acids. V dropped 3 bases and J dropped 6 bases, with 5 bases sitting between them. The germline V gene encodes CDR1 SGHTS and CDR2 YDEGEE. CDR3 sequence (DNA): TGTGCCAGCAGCTCTCGTGATACGCAGTATTTT. It codes for CASSSRDTQYF.

This clone is a singleton in its sample. The genes are TRBV4-1 and TRBJ2-3; TRBD2 matches 10 bases. The germline V gene has CDR1 MGHRA and CDR2 YSYEKL. The CDR3 totals 17 residues. The V gene end was trimmed by 5 bases and the J gene end by 5 bases; junction bases not matched to a gene: 13. As DNA, the CDR3 is TGCGCCAGCAGCTCCCGACAACTAGCGGGATTTGTAGATACGCAGTATTTT. Amino acid sequence: CASSSRQLAGFVDTQYF.

The chain joins TRBV28 to TRBJ2-1; 9 positions agree with TRBD2. Germline values: CDR1 MDHEN, CDR2 SYDVKM. J lost 6 bases, V lost 7 bases, and 10 bases had no gene match. The CDR3 extends over 15 amino acids. CDR3 sequence reads: CASNRPGLAPNEQFF. Here the CDR3 DNA reads TGTGCCAGCAACAGACCGGGACTAGCTCCCAATGAGCAGTTCTTC.

The gene calls are TRBV5-1 and TRBJ2-7; no reliable D call. The ends were cut back, 4 bases at V and 4 bases at J, with 6 bases in the middle. Germline V gene lookup returns CDR1 SGHRS and CDR2 YFSETQ. The CDR3 contains 11 residues. The CDR3 sequence: CASSAEYEQYF. CDR3 DNA: TGCGCCAGCAGCGCAGAATACGAGCAGTACTTC. Full variable domain (remainder filled in from reference TRBV5-1 and TRBJ2-7): KAGVTQTPRYLIKTRGQQVTLSCSPISGHRSVSWYQQTPGQGLQFLFEYFSETQRNKGNFPGRFSGRQFSNSRSEMNVSTLELGDSALYLCASSAEYEQYFGPGTRLTVT.

V is TRBV18 and J is TRBJ1-1; 8 nucleotides match TRBD1. Trimming removed 5 bases from V and 1 base from J; junction bases left unmatched: 3. The CDR3 sequence is 14 residues long. CDR1 is KGHSH and CDR2 is LQKENI in the germline V gene. CDR3: CASSVRGQNTEAFF. The CDR3 nucleotides read TGTGCCAGCTCAGTCAGGGGGCAGAACACTGAAGCTTTCTTT.

This clone was detected a few times. V is TRBV5-1 and J is TRBJ1-1; D gene ambiguous. This CDR3 contains 16 residues. Trimming removed 0 bases at V and 1 base at J, with 13 bases between. Germline CDR1 reads SGHRS; CDR2 reads YFSETQ. The CDR3 DNA sequence: TGCGCCAGCAGCTTGGGGGCCGGCCCTCAGAACACTGAAGCTTTCTTT. This translates into CASSLGAGPQNTEAFF.

This clone was detected only once. The rearrangement joins TRBV10-3 to TRBJ1-1; D possibly corresponds to TRBD1 (5 bases). The CDR3 has 13 residues. V lost 8 bases, J lost 1 base, and 11 bases lay in between. Germline V gene data show CDR1 as ENHRY and CDR2 as SYGVKD. The CDR3 sequence: CAIGIGTNTEAFF. CDR3 sequence (DNA): TGTGCCATCGGTATAGGGACGAACACTGAAGCTTTCTTT.

This chain links TRBV28 with TRBJ2-1, with 9 positions matching TRBD2. With V trimmed by 3 bases and J by 6 bases, 6 bases remained unmatched. CDR3 size: 15 residues. From germline, CDR1 is MDHEN and CDR2 SYDVKM. CDR3 sequence: CASSFSGGRANEQFF. The CDR3 nucleotides read TGTGCCAGCAGTTTCTCCGGCGGGAGGGCCAATGAGCAGTTCTTC.

This rearrangement joins TRBV5-1 to TRBJ2-5; 11 bases agree with TRBD2. Germline V gene lookup returns CDR1 SGHRS and CDR2 YFSETQ. V lost 2 bases, J lost 4 bases, and 1 base stayed unmatched. The CDR3 totals 14 residues. In nucleotides, the CDR3 is TGCGCCAGCAGCTTACTAGCGGGAGCAGAGACCCAGTACTTC. This sequence encodes CASSLLAGAETQYF.

The chain links TRBV18 to TRBJ2-7; D possibly corresponds to TRBD2 (6 bases). V dropped 0 bases and J dropped 7 bases, with 16 bases sitting between them. Per germline, CDR1 KGHSH and CDR2 LQKENI. This CDR3 contains 15 residues. The DNA of the CDR3 is TGTGCCAGCTCACCACCGGGACTCACTCGTCGTGAGCAGTACTTC. Protein product: CASSPPGLTRREQYF.

The chain employs TRBV27 and TRBJ1-2; perhaps TRBD1 as D (5 bases). Germline V gives CDR1 MNHEY, CDR2 SMNVEV (reference sequence). With 6 bases removed from V and 2 bases from J, the gap between germline ends came to 10 bases. The CDR3 length is 13 residues. The CDR3 region is CASSQQVNYGYTF. The CDR3 DNA sequence: TGTGCCAGCAGCCAACAGGTGAACTATGGCTACACCTTC.

V is TRBV5-1 and J is TRBJ2-1; D possibly corresponds to TRBD1 (5 bases). V lost 0 bases to trimming and J lost 6 bases, with 13 bases between them. Germline V gives CDR1 SGHRS, CDR2 YFSETQ. The CDR3 length is 15 residues. CDR3 residues: CASSLARQGPNEQFF. The CDR3 DNA reads TGCGCCAGCAGCTTGGCTCGGCAGGGCCCCAATGAGCAGTTCTTC. Full variable domain (missing parts from reference TRBV5-1 and TRBJ2-1): KAGVTQTPRYLIKTRGQQVTLSCSPISGHRSVSWYQQTPGQGLQFLFEYFSETQRNKGNFPGRFSGRQFSNSRSEMNVSTLELGDSALYLCASSLARQGPNEQFFGPGTRLTVL.

This chain connects TRBV21-1 to TRBJ1-1. TRBV21-1 is listed as a pseudogene. This CDR3 has 13 residues. CDR3 coding DNA: TGTGCCAGCAGCAAAGAGTTAAGCAGAGAAGCTTTCTTT. It codes for CASSKELSREAFF.

The rearrangement uses TRBV9 and TRBJ2-3, with TRBD1 identical over 7 bases. CDR1 SGDLS and CDR2 YYNGEE come from the germline V gene. The ends lost 4 bases at V and 1 base at J; junction bases unmatched: 3. This CDR3 is 14 amino acids long. For the CDR3, the DNA is TGTGCCAGCAGCCTCGGACAGGGCACAGATACGCAGTATTTT. As protein: CASSLGQGTDTQYF.

This chain connects TRBV10-3 to TRBJ2-5; TRBD1 agrees at 9 bases. The CDR3 extends over 14 amino acids. Looked up from germline, CDR1 is ENHRY and CDR2 is SYGVKD. Trimming removed 0 bases from V and 5 bases from J; junction bases left unmatched: 1. In DNA, the CDR3 is TGTGCCATCAGTGAGTCGACAGGGGGTGAGACCCAGTACTTC. It codes for CAISESTGGETQYF.

In nucleotides, the CDR3 is TGTGCCAGCAGAAAAACAGGGCCGGGGGAAAAACTGTTTTTT. This gives the protein CASRKTGPGEKLFF. The chain recombines TRBV28 with TRBJ1-4, with a possible D match to TRBD1 (6 bases). This CDR3 is 14 amino acids long. Trimming shortened V by 6 bases and J by 8 bases, and 16 bases separated the two germline ends. Germline CDR1 MDHEN, CDR2 SYDVKM.

This chain connects TRBV19 to TRBJ2-1, with 8 bases identical to TRBD2. V was clipped by 1 base and J by 9 bases; unmatched bases: 8. This CDR3 comprises 15 residues. Germline CDR1 is LNHDA and CDR2 is SQIVND (reference sequence). The CDR3: CASSIVPGGPSEQFF. The CDR3 nucleotides are TGTGCCAGTAGTATAGTTCCGGGAGGGCCATCTGAGCAGTTCTTC. The variable domain in full, with the rest retrieved from reference TRBV19 and TRBJ2-1, is DGGITQSPKYLFRKEGQNVTLSCEQNLNHDAMYWYRQDPGQGLRLIYYSQIVNDFQKGDIAEGYSVSREKKESFPLTVTSAQKNPTAFYLCASSIVPGGPSEQFFGPGTRLTVL.

The CDR3: CASSPGTGTDTGELFF. CDR3 sequence (DNA): TGCGCCAGCAGCCCTGGCACCGGGACCGACACCGGGGAGCTGTTTTTT. This chain connects TRBV4-3 to TRBJ2-2; TRBD1 or TRBD2 may be the D gene (5 bases each). The CDR3 spans 16 residues. V lost 4 bases and J 3 bases, leaving 15 bases between the germline ends. Germline V gene lookup returns CDR1 LGHNA and CDR2 YSLEER.